The 25 T cell receptor beta chains presented below share a single source sample, sequenced in a study of OX40 agonist ivuxolimab in advanced cancers. The assay was immunoSEQ multiplex PCR, and TCRdb's table has in-frame clones only and misses some. The sample includes some 43,000 clones, about 83% seen only once; the top ten take about 9.4%. This specimen was CD4+ or CD8+ T cells sorted from blood, taken in a trial of the OX40 agonist ivuxolimab. The receptors stem from an adult with an advanced solid tumor such as melanoma, head and neck, liver or kidney cancer.

The chain joins TRBV9 to TRBJ1-2; D is undetermined. Germline CDR1 SGDLS, CDR2 YYNGEE. With 4 bases removed from V and 0 bases from J, the gap between germline ends came to 16 bases. The CDR3 totals 16 residues. The CDR3 sequence is CASSSGEGSANYGYTF. DNA of the CDR3: TGTGCCAGCAGCTCCGGGGAAGGGTCAGCTAACTATGGCTACACCTTC.

The chain carries TRBV4-2 and TRBJ1-2; D is uncertain. CDR3 length: 14 amino acids. Trimming took off 0 bases at V and 5 bases at J, with 10 bases between the two ends. In germline, CDR1 is LGHNA, CDR2 YNFKEQ. This CDR3 reads CASSQEGGEYGYTF. The CDR3 bases are TGTGCCAGCAGCCAAGAAGGTGGAGAATATGGCTACACCTTC.

The chain carries TRBV6-6 and TRBJ2-6, with D unclear. Trimming cost V 1 base and J 0 bases, with 4 bases left between them. The CDR3 has 15 residues. Germline lookup yields CDR1 MNHNY and CDR2 SVGAGI (reference sequence). CDR3 coding DNA: TGTGCCAGCAGTTACTGGGACTCTGGGGCCAACGTCCTGACTTTC. It specifies CASSYWDSGANVLTF.

This chain joins TRBV7-9 and TRBJ1-2; tentative D call: TRBD1 (5 bases). In germline, CDR1 is SEHNR, CDR2 FQNEAQ (reference sequence). V was trimmed by 3 bases and J by 2 bases, leaving 7 bases between them. CDR3 length equals 13 residues. CDR3 sequence (DNA): TGTGCCAGCAGCTTGGGACGGAACTATGGCTACACCTTC. Translation gives CASSLGRNYGYTF. Drawing the rest from reference TRBV7-9 and TRBJ1-2, the complete variable domain is DTGVSQNPRHKITKRGQNVTFRCDPISEHNRLYWYRQTLGQGPEFLTYFQNEAQLEKSRLLSDRFSAERPKGSFSTLEIQRTEQGDSAMYLCASSLGRNYGYTFGSGTRLTVV.

This clone came up once. J is TRBJ2-3 and V is TRBV19; TRBD1 matches at 9 bases. Germline V gene lookup returns CDR1 LNHDA and CDR2 SQIVND (reference sequence). J gave up 8 bases and V 8 bases, and 26 bases lay outside the gene matches. There are 19 residues in the CDR3. CDR3 sequence reads: CASPSTDPRTGVGHGTQYF. The CDR3 DNA is TGTGCCAGTCCCTCAACCGATCCGCGGACAGGGGTGGGGCACGGTACGCAGTATTTT.

The chain links TRBV10-3 to TRBJ2-3; TRBD1 or TRBD2 may be the D gene (6 bases each). Germline loops: CDR1 ENHRY, CDR2 SYGVKD. This CDR3 spans 16 amino acids. V was cut by 2 bases and J by 1 base, with 13 bases left in between. The CDR3 region is CAISENVGGGTDTQYF. The CDR3 bases are TGTGCCATCAGTGAGAATGTCGGGGGCGGCACAGATACGCAGTATTTT.

V and J are TRBV27 and TRBJ2-3; 12 bases map to TRBD2. Germline CDR1 is MNHEY and CDR2 is SMNVEV (reference sequence). The length of the CDR3 is 18 residues. V lost 3 bases, J lost 2 bases, and 9 bases stayed unmatched. The CDR3 DNA follows: TGTGCCAGCAGTTTGGGACTAGCGGGTTACCTTTCCACAGATACGCAGTATTTT. Residues: CASSLGLAGYLSTDTQYF.

The chain combines TRBV27 with TRBJ1-1; maybe TRBD1 (6 bases). This CDR3 has 13 residues. Looked up from germline, CDR1 is MNHEY and CDR2 is SMNVEV (reference sequence). Deletions cut 5 bases from V and 1 base from J, with 8 bases between. The CDR3 loop reads CASSRGQNTEAFF. The CDR3 DNA is TGTGCCAGCAGTCGGGGACAGAACACTGAAGCTTTCTTT.

The chain recombines TRBV19 with TRBJ2-7; TRBD1 is a possible D gene (5 bases). Germline CDR1 and CDR2: LNHDA and SQIVND (reference sequence). The CDR3 has 14 amino acids. Deletions cut 5 bases from V and 0 bases from J, with 11 bases between. The CDR3 DNA reads as TGTGCCAGTAGTCAGGGATCCACCTCCTACGAGCAGTACTTC. This translates into CASSQGSTSYEQYF.

V gene TRBV11-3 combines with J gene TRBJ2-7; TRBD2 matches 9 bases. The CDR3 runs 15 residues. V shed 3 bases and J 0 bases; nucleotides not matched to a gene: 3. CDR1 SGHNT and CDR2 YENEEA come from the germline V gene. The CDR3 loop reads CASSLVAGDSYEQYF. CDR3 DNA sequence: TGTGCCAGCAGCTTGGTAGCGGGAGACTCCTACGAGCAGTACTTC.

This chain uses TRBV5-1 with TRBJ1-5; the D is unclear. The V end was cut by 0 bases, the J end by 6 bases, with 13 bases between. The germline V gene has CDR1 SGHRS and CDR2 YFSETQ. This CDR3 has 15 amino acids. CDR3 residues: CASSLDAVLGQPQHF. In nucleotides, the CDR3 is TGCGCCAGCAGCTTGGATGCGGTTTTGGGTCAGCCCCAGCATTTT.

This clone came up once. V usage is TRBV9 and J usage is TRBJ2-2; TRBD1 agrees at 7 bases. The germline CDR1 and CDR2 sequences are SGDLS and YYNGEE. The CDR3 is 16 residues long. Losses at the gene ends were 4 bases for V and 4 bases for J; bases not matched to a gene: 10. This chain's CDR3 is CASSLKGAPGTGELFF. CDR3 nucleotides: TGTGCCAGCAGCCTCAAGGGGGCGCCGGGCACCGGGGAGCTGTTTTTT. Full variable domain (rest looked up from reference TRBV9 and TRBJ2-2): DSGVTQTPKHLITATGQRVTLRCSPRSGDLSVYWYQQSLDQGLQFLIQYYNGEERAKGNILERFSAQQFPDLHSELNLSSLELGDSALYFCASSLKGAPGTGELFFGEGSRLTVL.

CDR3 loop: CASSAPQGSTEAFF. The CDR3 DNA reads as TGTGCCAGCAGCGCCCCTCAAGGGTCCACTGAAGCTTTCTTT. The rearrangement links TRBV9 to TRBJ1-1, with D unresolved. The CDR3 has 14 amino acids. Germline CDR1 reads SGDLS; CDR2 reads YYNGEE. V was pared by 3 bases and J by 4 bases, with 13 bases between.

This chain connects TRBV10-3 to TRBJ2-7; 8 nucleotides line up with TRBD1. The CDR3 length is 14 residues. Germline lookup yields CDR1 ENHRY and CDR2 SYGVKD. V gave up 7 bases and J gave up 0 bases; unmatched junction bases: 5. CDR3 residues: CAINGQGSSYEQYF. The CDR3 nucleotides read TGTGCCATCAACGGACAGGGCTCCTCCTACGAGCAGTACTTC.

In nucleotides, the CDR3 is TGTGCCACAACACTTTACGGGGACAATGAGCAGTTCTTC. Its translation is CATTLYGDNEQFF. V gene TRBV18 combines with J gene TRBJ2-1; D may be TRBD2 (5 bases). The CDR3 contains 13 residues. The V and J ends lost 10 bases and 5 bases respectively, with 15 bases between them. Germline V gene sequence: CDR1 KGHSH, CDR2 LQKENI.

V gene TRBV6-5 combines with J gene TRBJ1-1; unclear D gene. Trimming stripped 0 bases from V and 2 bases from J, with 13 bases between. Germline V gene sequence: CDR1 MNHEY, CDR2 SVGAGI. There are 16 residues in the CDR3. The CDR3 region is CASSYSPWALNTEAFF. For the CDR3, the DNA is TGTGCCAGCAGTTACTCCCCCTGGGCTCTAAACACTGAAGCTTTCTTT.

This clone was counted at least ten times. The CDR3 DNA reads TGCGCCAGCAGCCAGTCCGCAGGGGGATCGGATGGCTACACCTTC. Amino acid sequence: CASSQSAGGSDGYTF. The V and J genes are TRBV4-1 and TRBJ1-2, with 7 bases lining up with TRBD1. The CDR3 extends over 15 amino acids. Germline assignment: CDR1 MGHRA and CDR2 YSYEKL. J gave up 6 bases and V 3 bases, and 10 bases lay outside the gene matches.

In this sample, this clone turned up once. The chain carries TRBV5-8 and TRBJ1-1; D is possibly TRBD1 (5 bases). The CDR3 has 15 amino acids. The V end was cut by 4 bases, the J end by 3 bases, with 16 bases between. Germline loops: CDR1 SGHTS, CDR2 YDEGEE. The CDR3 spells CASSGKDILDTEAFF. The DNA for the CDR3 is TGTGCCAGCAGCGGAAAGGACATCCTAGACACTGAAGCTTTCTTT.

This chain links TRBV27 with TRBJ1-1, with D perhaps matching TRBD1 (5 bases). CDR1 and CDR2 (germline): MNHEY, SMNVEV (reference sequence). With 8 bases removed from V and 8 bases from J, the gap between germline ends came to 18 bases. The CDR3 totals 13 residues. For the CDR3, the DNA is TGTGCCAGCGGAAGGAGATACAGGTACGAAGCTTTCTTT. This encodes CASGRRYRYEAFF.

The rearrangement uses TRBV5-5 and TRBJ1-1; TRBD1 matches 7 bases. With V trimmed by 5 bases and J by 4 bases, 5 bases remained unmatched. Germline V gene lookup returns CDR1 SGHKS and CDR2 YYEKEE (reference sequence). This CDR3 contains 13 residues. The CDR3 loop is CASRTGSFTEAFF. CDR3 bases: TGTGCCAGCAGGACAGGGTCATTCACTGAAGCTTTCTTT.

V gene TRBV7-9 combines with J gene TRBJ2-7; D is undetermined. The V gene lost 5 bases and the J gene lost 2 bases, with 10 bases spanning the gap. The CDR3 runs 13 residues. Germline V CDR1 and CDR2: SEHNR, FQNEAQ (reference sequence). The CDR3 DNA reads TGTGCCAGCAGCCCCGGGTTCCCCTACGAGCAGTACTTC. This sequence encodes CASSPGFPYEQYF.

The chain employs TRBV5-5 and TRBJ2-5; unclear D gene. V lost 0 bases, J lost 2 bases, and 8 bases lay in between. This CDR3 is built from 14 residues. CDR1 is SGHKS, CDR2 YYEKEE, per germline (reference sequence). In nucleotides, the CDR3 is TGTGCCAGCAGCTTGGTACAGCGACAAGAGACCCAGTACTTC. Translated, it gives CASSLVQRQETQYF.

This chain uses TRBV12-5 with TRBJ1-5, with D maybe TRBD1 (5 bases). The CDR3 contains 18 residues. Germline V CDR1 and CDR2: LGHNT, FRNRAP. V was cut by 1 base and J by 1 base, with 17 bases left in between. The CDR3, as DNA: TGTGCTAGTGGTTTGGCCGACCTCCGGGACGCCAGCAATCAGCCCCAGCATTTT. Encoded protein: CASGLADLRDASNQPQHF.

The chain couples TRBV5-4 to TRBJ1-3; the D is unclear. V was cut by 0 bases and J by 1 base, with 11 bases left in between. The germline V gene has CDR1 SGHNT and CDR2 YYREEE (reference sequence). This CDR3 has 16 amino acids. CDR3 sequence: CASSLEGQRSGNTIYF. The CDR3, as DNA: TGTGCCAGCAGCTTGGAAGGGCAGCGGTCTGGAAACACCATATATTTT.

The V and J genes are TRBV9 and TRBJ2-4; TRBD2 matches at 7 bases. V shed 3 bases and J 1 base; nucleotides not matched to a gene: 4. Germline V gives CDR1 SGDLS, CDR2 YYNGEE. There are 15 residues in the CDR3. Here the CDR3 DNA reads TGTGCCAGCAGCGACGGGCGGGGGGCCAAAAACATTCAGTACTTC. It translates to CASSDGRGAKNIQYF. The full variable domain, rest sourced from reference TRBV9 and TRBJ2-4, is DSGVTQTPKHLITATGQRVTLRCSPRSGDLSVYWYQQSLDQGLQFLIQYYNGEERAKGNILERFSAQQFPDLHSELNLSSLELGDSALYFCASSDGRGAKNIQYFGAGTRLSVL.